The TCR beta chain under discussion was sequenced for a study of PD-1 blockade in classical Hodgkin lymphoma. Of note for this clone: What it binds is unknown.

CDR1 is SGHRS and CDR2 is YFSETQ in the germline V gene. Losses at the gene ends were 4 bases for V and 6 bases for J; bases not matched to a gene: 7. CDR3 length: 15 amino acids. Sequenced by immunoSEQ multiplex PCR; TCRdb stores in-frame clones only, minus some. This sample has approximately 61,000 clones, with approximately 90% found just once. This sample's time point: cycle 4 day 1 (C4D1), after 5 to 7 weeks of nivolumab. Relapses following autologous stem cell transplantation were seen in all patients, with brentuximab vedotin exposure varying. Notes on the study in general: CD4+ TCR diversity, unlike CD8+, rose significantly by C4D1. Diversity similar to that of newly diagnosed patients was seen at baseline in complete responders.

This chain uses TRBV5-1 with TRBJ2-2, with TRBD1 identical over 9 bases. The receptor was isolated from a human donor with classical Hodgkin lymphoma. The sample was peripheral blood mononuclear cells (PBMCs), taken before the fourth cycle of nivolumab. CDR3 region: CASSRGQGSAGELFF. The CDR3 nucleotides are TGCGCCAGCAGCCGAGGACAGGGGAGTGCCGGGGAGCTGTTTTTT.